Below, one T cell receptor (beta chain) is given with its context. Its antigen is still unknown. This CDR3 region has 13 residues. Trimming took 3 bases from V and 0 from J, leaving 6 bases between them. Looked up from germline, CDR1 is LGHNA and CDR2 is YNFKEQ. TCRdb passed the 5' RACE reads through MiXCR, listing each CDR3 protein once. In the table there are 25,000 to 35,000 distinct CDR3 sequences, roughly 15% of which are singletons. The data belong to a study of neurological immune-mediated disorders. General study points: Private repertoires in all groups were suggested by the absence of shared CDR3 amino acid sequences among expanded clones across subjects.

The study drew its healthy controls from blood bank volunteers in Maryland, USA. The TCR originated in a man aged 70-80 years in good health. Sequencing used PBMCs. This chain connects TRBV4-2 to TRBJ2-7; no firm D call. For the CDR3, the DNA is TGTGCCAGCAGCCAGGATAGCTCCTACGAGCAGTACTTC. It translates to CASSQDSSYEQYF.